This T cell receptor (beta chain) was observed in a study of a mutant IDH1 vaccine in newly diagnosed glioma. Study information: Patients had eight vaccinations, in weeks 1, 3, 5, 7, 11, 15, 19 and 23. Patients under treatment included approximately 62% males and approximately 38% females and had a mean age of approximately 44 years.

As for time point: week 5, during vaccination. A 20-mer mutant IDH1 peptide at 300 ug was injected subcutaneously with topical imiquimod. Some clones are missing from TCRdb's copy, which holds only in-frame ones; the method was immunoSEQ multiplex PCR. The repertoire holds around 56,000 clones, with 82% as singletons. This CDR3 is built from 14 residues. Germline CDR1 GTSNPN, CDR2 SVGIG (reference sequence). Comments on this clone: Its target is not known. Germline and junction disagree at one end, which may indicate a read error.

The TCR originated in a young woman with glioma. Some clones in this sample may be carry-over from other donors' samples. Specimen: PBMCs, collected from a glioma patient whose treatment included an IDH1 peptide vaccine. The chain combines TRBV30 with TRBJ1-1; 8 bases match TRBD1. CDR3 coding DNA: TGTGCCTGGAGTGTCGGCAGGGGGCGAACTGAAGCTTCCTTT. Encoded protein: CAWSVGRGRTEASF.